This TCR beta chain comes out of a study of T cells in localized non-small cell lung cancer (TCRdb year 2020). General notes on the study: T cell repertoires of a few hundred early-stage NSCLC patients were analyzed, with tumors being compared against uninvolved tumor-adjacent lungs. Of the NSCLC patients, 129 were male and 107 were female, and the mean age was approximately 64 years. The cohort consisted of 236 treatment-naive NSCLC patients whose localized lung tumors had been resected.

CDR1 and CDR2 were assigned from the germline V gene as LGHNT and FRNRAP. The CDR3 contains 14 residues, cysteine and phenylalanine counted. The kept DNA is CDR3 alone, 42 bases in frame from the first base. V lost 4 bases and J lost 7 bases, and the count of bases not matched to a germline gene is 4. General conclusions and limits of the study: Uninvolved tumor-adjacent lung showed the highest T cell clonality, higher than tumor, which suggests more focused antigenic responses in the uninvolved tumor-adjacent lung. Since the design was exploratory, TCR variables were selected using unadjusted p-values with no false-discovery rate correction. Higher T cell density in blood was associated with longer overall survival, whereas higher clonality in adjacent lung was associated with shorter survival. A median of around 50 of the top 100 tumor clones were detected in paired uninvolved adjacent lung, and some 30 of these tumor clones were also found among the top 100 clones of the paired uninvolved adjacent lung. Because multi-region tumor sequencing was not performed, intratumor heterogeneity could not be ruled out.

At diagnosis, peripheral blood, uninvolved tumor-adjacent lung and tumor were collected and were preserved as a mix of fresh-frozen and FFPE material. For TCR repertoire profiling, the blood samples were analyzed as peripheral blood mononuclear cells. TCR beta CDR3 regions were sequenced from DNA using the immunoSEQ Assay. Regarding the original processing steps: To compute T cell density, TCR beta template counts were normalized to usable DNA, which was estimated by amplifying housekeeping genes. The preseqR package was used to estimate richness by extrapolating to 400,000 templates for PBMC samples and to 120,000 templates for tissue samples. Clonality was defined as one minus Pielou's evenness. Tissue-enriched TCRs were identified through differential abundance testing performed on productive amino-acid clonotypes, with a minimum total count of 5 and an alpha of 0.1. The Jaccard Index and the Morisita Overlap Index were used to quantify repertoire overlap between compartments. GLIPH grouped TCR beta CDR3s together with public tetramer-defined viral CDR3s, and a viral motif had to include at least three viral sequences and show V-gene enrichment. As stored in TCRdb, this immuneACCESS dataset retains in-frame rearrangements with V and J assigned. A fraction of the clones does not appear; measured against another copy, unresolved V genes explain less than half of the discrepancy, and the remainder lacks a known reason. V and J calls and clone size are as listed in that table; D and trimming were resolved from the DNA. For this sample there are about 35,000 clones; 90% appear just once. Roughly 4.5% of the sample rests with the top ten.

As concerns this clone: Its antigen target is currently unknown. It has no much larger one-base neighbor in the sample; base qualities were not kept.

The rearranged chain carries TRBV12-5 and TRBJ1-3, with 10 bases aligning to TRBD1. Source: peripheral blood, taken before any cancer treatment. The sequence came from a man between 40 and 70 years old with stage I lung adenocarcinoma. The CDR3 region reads CASGSDRGWNTIYF. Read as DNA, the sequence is TGTGCTAGTGGTTCGGACAGGGGGTGGAACACCATATATTTT.